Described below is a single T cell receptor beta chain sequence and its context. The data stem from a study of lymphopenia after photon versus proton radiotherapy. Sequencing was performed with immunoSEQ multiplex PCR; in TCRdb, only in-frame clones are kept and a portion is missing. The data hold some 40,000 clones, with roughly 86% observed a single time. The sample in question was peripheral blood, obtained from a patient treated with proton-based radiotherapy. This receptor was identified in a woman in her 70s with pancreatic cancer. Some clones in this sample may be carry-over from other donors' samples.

CDR3 DNA sequence: TGTGCCAGCAGCTCCGGCGCAGGGGGCCGGGATCAGCCCCAGCATTTT. It encodes CASSSGAGGRDQPQHF. The chain links TRBV7-8 to TRBJ1-5; 8 positions match TRBD1. Losses at the gene ends were 4 bases for V and 5 bases for J; bases not matched to a gene: 10. The CDR3 spans 16 residues. Germline V CDR1 and CDR2: SGHVS, FQNEAQ. Full variable domain (missing parts from reference TRBV7-8 and TRBJ1-5): GAGVSQSPRYKVAKRGQDVALRCDPISGHVSLFWYQQALGQGPEFLTYFQNEAQLDKSGLPSDRFFAERPEGSVSTLKIQRTQQEDSAVYLCASSSGAGGRDQPQHFGDGTRLSIL.